What follows are 13 T cell receptor beta chains derived from one specimen sequenced in a study of T-cell reconstitution after alpha-beta-depleted transplantation in children. Preparation of the TCRbeta library used unique molecular identifiers. TCRdb reprocessed the PCR reads via MiXCR and lists one record per CDR3 protein. The table lists hundreds of thousands of distinct CDR3 sequences, roughly 17% of them singletons, with about 41% in the top ten. The sequencing used PBMCs, mostly from graft donor cells, collected 360 days after TCRalphabeta/CD19-depleted stem cell transplant. The receptors were gathered from a male patient aged 2-15 years who had a stem cell transplant for acute lymphoblastic leukemia, so the T cells may come from the graft donor.

This clonotype was observed a few times. The rearrangement uses TRBV3-1 and TRBJ2-7; D gene unclear. Germline values: CDR1 LGHDT, CDR2 YNNKEL (reference sequence). With 0 bases removed from V and 3 bases from J, the gap between germline ends came to 15 bases. CDR3 length: 16 amino acids. CDR3 in DNA: TGTGCCAGCAGCCAAGATTTGGGCGGAGACTTCTACGAGCAGTACTTC. Translating gives CASSQDLGGDFYEQYF.

At least ten counts were recorded for this clonotype. The chain carries TRBV5-6 and TRBJ2-4; D is ambiguous. The V end was cut by 2 bases, the J end by 2 bases, with 14 bases between. The CDR3 is made up of 16 amino acids. Germline V gene lookup returns CDR1 SGHDT and CDR2 YYEEEE. The CDR3 here is CASSFRFRHSKNIQYF. DNA of the CDR3: TGTGCCAGCAGCTTTCGATTTAGGCATTCCAAAAACATTCAGTACTTC.

The chain couples TRBV4-2 to TRBJ2-3; TRBD2 agrees at 8 bases. Germline CDR1 reads LGHNA; CDR2 reads YNFKEQ. The CDR3 covers 18 residues. The V segment lost 0 bases and the J segment 3 bases; nucleotides outside the gene matches: 11. CDR3 in amino acids: CASSQDLGAGEGTDTQYF. The CDR3 region has the DNA TGTGCCAGCAGCCAAGATTTGGGAGCGGGAGAGGGTACAGATACGCAGTATTTT.

This clonotype was seen ten or more times. The chain uses TRBV16 and TRBJ2-7; D not certain. The CDR3 loop spans 16 amino acids. Germline V lookup: CDR1 KGHSY, CDR2 FQNENV. Trimming removed 4 bases at V and 0 bases at J, with 16 bases between. In DNA form, the CDR3 reads TGTGCCAGCAGCCGGTCCGTTGGGGTTAGCTCCTACGAGCAGTACTTC. Its translation: CASSRSVGVSSYEQYF.

In DNA, the CDR3 is TGCAGTGGCGCCCAAGCGGGCGGGAGGTCCTACAATGAGCAGTTCTTC. Residues: CSGAQAGGRSYNEQFF. The chain employs TRBV20-1 and TRBJ2-1, with 8 positions matching TRBD2. V gave up 7 bases and J gave up 1 base; unmatched junction bases: 12. This CDR3 has 16 amino acids. In germline, CDR1 is DFQATT, CDR2 SNEGSKA (reference sequence).

In its sample, this clonotype was seen a few times. V usage is TRBV27 and J usage is TRBJ2-5; TRBD2 matches 10 bases. The J segment lost 2 bases and the V segment lost 2 bases, leaving 5 bases of the junction unmatched. The CDR3 is made up of 16 amino acids. The germline gives CDR1 MNHEY, CDR2 SMNVEV (reference sequence). The CDR3 here is CASSLTSGDFQETQYF. The CDR3 bases are TGTGCCAGCAGTTTAACTAGCGGGGACTTTCAAGAGACCCAGTACTTC.

This clonotype has more than one count but fewer than ten. This chain links TRBV12-3 or TRBV12-4 with TRBJ2-2, with D hard to call. This CDR3 is 13 amino acids long. Trimming shortened V by 5 bases and J by 6 bases, and 10 bases separated the two germline ends. The CDR3 region is CASSVTLPGELFF. CDR3 DNA: TGTGCCAGCAGTGTCACCCTGCCCGGGGAGCTGTTTTTT.

This clonotype was counted only a few times. The chain combines TRBV29-1 with TRBJ2-2, with 7 bases aligning to TRBD2. The germline gives CDR1 SQVTM, CDR2 ANQGSEA. CDR3 length: 16 amino acids. J gave up 0 bases and V 4 bases, and 8 bases lay outside the gene matches. The CDR3 region has the DNA TGCAGCGTTGTACTAGCGTCTCTGTCGAACACCGGGGAGCTGTTTTTT. Translating gives CSVVLASLSNTGELFF.

The chain joins TRBV5-5 to TRBJ1-2; 9 nucleotides line up with TRBD1. CDR3 size: 14 residues. CDR1 and CDR2 (germline): SGHKS, YYEKEE (reference sequence). The J segment lost 4 bases and the V segment lost 1 base, leaving 2 bases of the junction unmatched. CDR3 region: CASSLRGQGYGYTF. CDR3 bases: TGTGCCAGCAGCTTGAGGGGACAGGGCTATGGCTACACCTTC.

The V and J genes are TRBV12-3 or TRBV12-4 and TRBJ1-5; weak D call: TRBD1 (5 bases). Trimming shortened V by 6 bases and J by 6 bases, and 12 bases separated the two germline ends. The CDR3 runs 13 residues. CDR3 residues: CASSSGGGQPQHF. CDR3 nucleotide sequence: TGTGCCAGCAGCTCCGGGGGAGGTCAGCCCCAGCATTTT.

The gene calls are TRBV6-1 and TRBJ2-5; 7 bases line up with TRBD1. With V trimmed by 6 bases and J by 2 bases, 6 bases remained unmatched. The CDR3 is 14 residues long. In germline, CDR1 is MNHNS, CDR2 SASEGT. CDR3 nucleotide sequence: TGTGCCAGCAGCGCCACGACAGGGCAAGAGACCCAGTACTTC. It is translated as CASSATTGQETQYF.

The chain combines TRBV25-1 with TRBJ2-2, with D unclear. Germline V gene lookup returns CDR1 MGHDK and CDR2 SYGVNS. This CDR3 spans 13 amino acids. Trimming pared 4 bases from V and 1 base from J, leaving 4 bases between. CDR3 DNA: TGTGCCAGCAGTGGTTGGAACACCGGGGAGCTGTTTTTT. Translating it yields CASSGWNTGELFF.

This clonotype has just a few counts. V usage is TRBV10-3 and J usage is TRBJ2-7; 11 bases align to TRBD2. The ends lost 2 bases at V and 7 bases at J; junction bases unmatched: 7. The CDR3 extends over 15 amino acids. Germline loops: CDR1 ENHRY, CDR2 SYGVKD. CDR3 region: CAISENALAGGEQYF. CDR3 DNA sequence: TGTGCCATCAGTGAGAATGCCCTAGCGGGAGGAGAGCAGTACTTC.